This TCR beta chain was observed in a study of T cells after yellow fever vaccination (dated by TCRdb to about 2019). With regard to the full study: The SMART-Seq v4 Ultra Low Input RNA kit was used to prepare libraries from fractions with low cell numbers. Two healthy male donors, one aged 18 to 30 and one aged 30 to 40 years, made up the cohort. Bulk TCR alpha and beta repertoires were sequenced longitudinally to track T-cell clones before and after primary and booster YFV17D yellow fever vaccination. Blood was collected at multiple timepoints before and after primary and secondary immunization, and bulk PBMC replicates and cell subsets were isolated. Results and caveats for the whole study, not just this receptor: A small fraction of clonotypes showed up in both the CD4 and CD8 compartments, probably as a result of convergent recombination. Because only a couple of donors were included in the study, the extent to which the findings can be generalized is limited. Computational filtering was needed because FACS-sorted repertoires could contain abundant contaminating clonotypes from the bulk population. After the booster, most clones that had expanded after primary vaccination were detected again (about 95% of CD4 and around nine tenths of CD8), suggesting broad maintenance of memory. The secondary T-cell response was found to be weaker but faster than the primary response, with a peak reached on day 5 rather than on day 15.

The CDR3 contains 15 residues, cysteine and phenylalanine counted. Only the CDR3 DNA stays, 45 bases, in frame from base 1. V and J are trimmed by 5 bases and 6 bases, and the gene matches miss 7 bases of the junction. The sample's treatment or condition, from its label and the paper: live attenuated yellow fever vaccine strain. PBMCs were isolated from peripheral blood using a standard Ficoll-Paque protocol. Epitope-specific CD8 T cells were sorted with a dextramer loaded with the yellow fever NS4B epitope peptide, and anti-CD3 and anti-CD8 staining was applied. RNA was extracted with TriZol from bulk PBMCs, CD4 and CD8 fractions, and dextramer-positive and dextramer-negative fractions. TCR cDNA was synthesized by 5'RACE template switching, which introduced a universal primer site and unique molecular identifiers. Priming for cDNA synthesis came from both the TCR alpha and TCR beta constant segments. Library amplification involved two PCR steps, and the second step added sample barcodes and sequencing adapters. Sequencing of libraries was done on Illumina HiSeq 2500 (2x100 bp) or NovaSeq (2x150 bp). Under the source paper's analysis protocol: Reads were demultiplexed and collapsed into UMI consensus sequences with MIGEC, and V(D)J alignment was performed with MiXCR. Using edgeR on replicate PBMC samples, clonotypes were called vaccine-responding if FDR was below 0.01 and the log2 fold change was above 5 up to day 15. CD4 or CD8 identity was assigned to each bulk clonotype according to whether the clonotype was present at higher abundance in the sequenced CD4 repertoire or the sequenced CD8 repertoire. Clonotypes enriched at least 10-fold in dextramer-positive over dextramer-negative fractions were defined as NS4B-specific, and CD4-biased clonotypes were excluded. TCRdb cleaned the public reads at Q25 with fastp, built clones with MiXCR and kept in-frame beta chains. Under each unique CDR3 protein, matching rows form one entry showing the most common genes and DNA. The authors' filters were not applied to this entry. Recorded for this sample are fewer than 100,000 distinct CDR3 sequences; almost 9% of them occurred a single time. The ten biggest clones cover over 15% of the sample.

This clonotype came up a few times. Per-base quality was not reported, and no clone a single base away is much larger than it. The TCR sequence derives from a man aged 18 to 29 who received the YFV17D yellow fever vaccine. Here the sequenced sample was CD8+ T cells not binding an NS4B(214-222) dextramer, sorted from PBMCs, taken roughly 15 days after the first yellow fever vaccination. The sample's cell subset or site label, in plain terms: NS4B epitope dextramer-negative CD8 T cells. This sequence uses TRBV12-3 or TRBV12-4 and TRBJ2-2; the central 9 bases match TRBD2. The CDR3 loop reads CASSPRRTSAGELFF. The nucleotides are TGTGCCAGCAGTCCCCGAAGGACTAGCGCCGGGGAGCTGTTTTTT.